Listed here are 22 T cell receptor beta chains from one sample, sequenced in a study of cytomegalovirus exposure and HLA in healthy donors. Both 60 Vbeta primers and 13 Jbeta primers went into the PCR. Generated by immunoSEQ multiplex PCR, the TCRdb table keeps only in-frame clones and is missing some. The repertoire has approximately 220,000 clones, approximately 83% of them found once; the top ten carry about 1.4%. Material: PBMCs. These receptors were obtained from a girl between 5 and 17 years old in good health and CMV-seronegative.

The rearrangement uses TRBV7-8 and TRBJ1-2; TRBD1 is a possible D gene (5 bases). Per the germline V gene, CDR1 is SGHVS and CDR2 is FQNEAQ. This CDR3 contains 16 residues. V was trimmed by 7 bases and J by 7 bases, leaving 25 bases between them. The CDR3 spells CASTLALQGILRGYTF. DNA for the CDR3: TGTGCCAGCACCCTGGCGTTGCAGGGAATATTGCGTGGCTACACCTTC.

The chain has TRBV15 and TRBJ1-3; no clear D. The CDR3 is 16 residues long. CDR1 is LNHNV, CDR2 YYDKDF, per germline (reference sequence). Trimming took off 1 base at V and 2 bases at J, with 12 bases between the two ends. The CDR3 loop is CATSRAATTAGNTIYF. CDR3 bases: TGTGCCACCAGCAGAGCCGCGACTACAGCTGGAAACACCATATATTTT.

The genes are TRBV7-6 and TRBJ2-1, with TRBD2 identical over 8 bases. The length of the CDR3 is 14 residues. Unmatched junction bases numbered 5, after V lost 6 bases and J lost 4 bases. CDR1 SGHVS and CDR2 FNYEAQ come from the germline V gene. The chain's CDR3 is CASSRGGAYNEQFF. The CDR3 coding sequence is TGTGCCAGCAGTCGGGGGGGTGCTTACAATGAGCAGTTCTTC. Filled out from reference TRBV7-6 and TRBJ2-1, the complete variable domain reads GAGVSQSPRYKVTKRGQDVALRCDPISGHVSLYWYRQALGQGPEFLTYFNYEAQQDKSGLPNDRFSAERPEGSISTLTIQRTEQRDSAMYRCASSRGGAYNEQFFGPGTRLTVL.

The chain recombines TRBV2 with TRBJ2-6; D might be TRBD2 (7 bases). Germline V gives CDR1 SNHLY, CDR2 FYNNEI. Trimming cost V 1 base and J 2 bases, with 15 bases left between them. The CDR3 sequence is 18 residues long. The DNA of the CDR3 is TGTGCCAGCAGTGAAGGCCGGGGGGCGCCGGCTGGGGCCAACGTCCTGACTTTC. It specifies CASSEGRGAPAGANVLTF.

The chain uses TRBV11-1 and TRBJ2-1; 12 nucleotides match TRBD2. In germline, CDR1 is SGHAT, CDR2 FQDESV (reference sequence). This CDR3 spans 16 amino acids. V lost 2 bases to trimming and J lost 2 bases; unmatched junction nucleotides: 1. This CDR3 reads CASSLTSGGPYNEQFF. CDR3 bases: TGTGCCAGCAGCTTAACTAGCGGGGGGCCCTACAATGAGCAGTTCTTC.

This chain connects TRBV25-1 to TRBJ2-5; 13 nucleotides line up with TRBD2. The J call may be faulty, since TRBJ2-7 better matches the DNA end. Germline V CDR1 and CDR2: MGHDK, SYGVNS. The CDR3 is 16 residues long. The CDR3 coding sequence is TGTGCCAGCAGTGAAACTAGCGGGGGGGGTCGCTACGAGCAGTACTTC. This translates into CASSETSGGGRYEQYF.

This clone was counted a single time. Here the CDR3 reads CASSVDPPPGAAGYTF. CDR3 DNA sequence: TGTGCCAGCAGCGTAGACCCTCCCCCAGGGGCGGCTGGCTACACCTTC. V usage is TRBV9 and J usage is TRBJ1-2; possible D gene TRBD1, 6 bases. The CDR3 runs to 16 residues. Trimming removed 0 bases at V and 7 bases at J, with 19 bases between. In germline, CDR1 is SGDLS, CDR2 YYNGEE.

The chain joins TRBV11-2 to TRBJ1-2; 7 bases align to TRBD1. J was trimmed by 8 bases and V by 0 bases; bases with no gene match: 6. This CDR3 region has 14 residues. CDR1 and CDR2 from the germline V gene are SGHAT and FQNNGV. For the CDR3, the DNA is TGTGCCAGCAGCTTAGATGGGACAGAGAGAGGCTACACCTTC. It codes for CASSLDGTERGYTF.

Here the CDR3 reads CSVEPLRESYNEQFF. In DNA, the CDR3 is TGCAGCGTTGAACCCCTCAGGGAATCCTACAATGAGCAGTTCTTC. The chain uses TRBV29-1 and TRBJ2-1; TRBD1 is a possible D gene (5 bases). CDR1 is SQVTM and CDR2 is ANQGSEA in the germline V gene. The CDR3 length is 15 residues. Trimming took 2 bases from V and 1 from J, leaving 12 bases between them.

The J gene is TRBJ1-2, the V gene TRBV11-2; TRBD1 aligns across 12 bases. V shed 6 bases, J shed 5 bases, and the junction held 13 bases outside the gene matches. The CDR3 spans 17 residues. Germline V gene lookup returns CDR1 SGHAT and CDR2 FQNNGV. The CDR3 bases are TGTGCCAGCAGTGCGGGGACAGGGGGCTTAATGTCTTATGGCTACACCTTC. It yields the protein CASSAGTGGLMSYGYTF. The full variable domain, with the rest looked up from reference TRBV11-2 and TRBJ1-2, is EAGVAQSPRYKIIEKRQSVAFWCNPISGHATLYWYQQILGQGPKLLIQFQNNGVVDDSQLPKDRFSAERLKGVDSTLKIQPAKLEDSAVYLCASSAGTGGLMSYGYTFGSGTRLTVV.

V is TRBV7-8 and J is TRBJ1-6; no clear D. The V end lost 0 bases, the J end lost 5 bases, and 5 bases lay between the germline ends. The CDR3 sequence is 14 residues long. Germline V gene data show CDR1 as SGHVS and CDR2 as FQNEAQ. The CDR3 spells CASSLAQNNSPLHF. CDR3 sequence (DNA): TGTGCCAGCAGCTTAGCGCAGAATAATTCACCCCTCCACTTT.

The gene calls are TRBV7-8 and TRBJ2-7; 7 nucleotides match TRBD1. The CDR3 totals 14 residues. Trimming took 5 bases from V and 3 from J; bases not matched to a gene: 7. From germline, CDR1 is SGHVS and CDR2 FQNEAQ. The CDR3 DNA sequence: TGTGCCAGCAGCAGCCGACAGGGCCTCTACGAGCAGTACTTC. Encoded protein: CASSSRQGLYEQYF.

This chain uses TRBV7-3 with TRBJ2-3; TRBD1 might be the D (5 bases). The CDR3 consists of 15 residues. V lost 6 bases and J 0 bases, leaving 13 bases between the germline ends. The germline V gene has CDR1 SGHTA and CDR2 FQGTGA. The CDR3 nucleotides read TGTGCCAGCAGTCTGACAGCATTTAGCACAGATACGCAGTATTTT. As protein: CASSLTAFSTDTQYF.

V and J are TRBV28 and TRBJ1-1, with no clear D. Trimming removed 3 bases from V and 5 bases from J, with 13 bases in between. There are 14 residues in the CDR3. Germline CDR1 reads MDHEN; CDR2 reads SYDVKM. The CDR3 nucleotides read TGTGCCAGCAGTTTTGGATCCGGAGGGACTGAAGCTTTCTTT. It encodes CASSFGSGGTEAFF.

This chain uses TRBV6-5 with TRBJ2-3; the D gene is possibly TRBD2 (6 bases). V was pared by 4 bases and J by 2 bases, with 10 bases between. The CDR3 extends over 14 amino acids. Germline CDR1 reads MNHEY; CDR2 reads SVGAGI. The CDR3 protein is CASSFRTTTDTQYF. For the CDR3, the DNA is TGTGCCAGCAGTTTCCGGACTACCACAGATACGCAGTATTTT.

A few counts support this clone. The V gene is TRBV7-2, the J gene TRBJ1-1, with D hard to call. The V gene lost 3 bases and the J gene lost 0 bases, with 5 bases spanning the gap. CDR1 is SGHTA and CDR2 is FQGNSA in the germline V gene. This CDR3 comprises 13 residues. The CDR3 DNA is TGTGCCAGCAGCTTCCGTTTGAACACTGAAGCTTTCTTT. It yields the protein CASSFRLNTEAFF.

This chain joins TRBV5-8 and TRBJ2-7; 7 nucleotides agree with TRBD1. The trim removed 4 bases at V and 2 bases at J, leaving 6 bases unmatched. This CDR3 contains 14 residues. Germline V lookup: CDR1 SGHTS, CDR2 YDEGEE. Here the CDR3 reads CASSRTTGTYEQYF. The CDR3 region has the DNA TGTGCCAGCAGCCGTACGACAGGGACCTACGAGCAGTACTTC.

This chain joins TRBV9 and TRBJ1-2, with 9 bases that match TRBD1. The CDR3 is 15 residues long. The V and J ends lost 7 bases and 7 bases, in that order; junction bases with no gene match: 14. Germline values: CDR1 SGDLS, CDR2 YYNGEE. In DNA, the CDR3 is TGTGCCAGCGAACGTACAGGGGGCCTTAAGGGTGGCTACACCTTC. Its protein product is CASERTGGLKGGYTF. Full variable domain (missing parts from reference TRBV9 and TRBJ1-2): DSGVTQTPKHLITATGQRVTLRCSPRSGDLSVYWYQQSLDQGLQFLIQYYNGEERAKGNILERFSAQQFPDLHSELNLSSLELGDSALYFCASERTGGLKGGYTFGSGTRLTVV.

The CDR3: CASSLKTGGNTIYF. The CDR3 DNA reads TGTGCCAGCAGCCTTAAGACGGGGGGAAACACCATATATTTT. This chain uses TRBV7-9 with TRBJ1-3; D is unresolved. CDR3 length: 14 residues. In germline, CDR1 is SEHNR, CDR2 FQNEAQ (reference sequence). Trimming left V 5 bases short and J 4 bases short, with 12 bases between.

This chain joins TRBV4-1 and TRBJ2-7; D possibly corresponds to TRBD2 (6 bases). The CDR3 loop spans 15 amino acids. Trimming took off 4 bases at V and 7 bases at J, with 20 bases between the two ends. Germline V gene sequence: CDR1 MGHRA, CDR2 YSYEKL. The CDR3: CASSRGVADLWEQYF. For the CDR3, the DNA is TGCGCCAGCAGCCGGGGGGTAGCGGACTTGTGGGAGCAGTACTTC.

This clone was observed a handful of times. The J gene is TRBJ2-7, the V gene TRBV28; no reliable D call. Germline assignment: CDR1 MDHEN and CDR2 SYDVKM. The CDR3 has 10 residues. V dropped 3 bases and J dropped 8 bases, with 5 bases sitting between them. The CDR3 DNA is TGTGCCAGCAGTTTCCAGAAGCAGTACTTC. This encodes CASSFQKQYF. Together with reference TRBV28 and TRBJ2-7, the CDR3 gives the full variable domain: DVKVTQSSRYLVKRTGEKVFLECVQDMDHENMFWYRQDPGLGLRLIYFSYDVKMKEKGDIPEGYSVSREKKERFSLILESASTNQTSMYLCASSFQKQYFGPGTRLTVT.

The chain couples TRBV5-5 to TRBJ1-2, with D perhaps TRBD1 (5 bases). CDR1 and CDR2 from the germline V gene are SGHKS and YYEKEE (reference sequence). V was shortened by 1 base and J by 2 bases, with 9 bases between the two germline ends. This CDR3 is 14 amino acids long. CDR3 residues: CASSLSGINYGYTF. In nucleotides, the CDR3 is TGTGCCAGCAGCTTGTCAGGGATAAACTATGGCTACACCTTC.